This entry lists 20 T cell receptor beta chains sequenced from one sample in a study of CD4 and CD8 cells across lung adenocarcinoma regions (dated by TCRdb to 2017 to 2018). Preparation of the library involved PCR. Reads for this sample came from a HiSeq X Ten. TCRdb reprocessed the public reads (quality trimming at Q25 with fastp, clone calling with MiXCR) and kept in-frame beta chains. Every CDR3 protein is listed once, alongside the most common genes and DNA of its rows. The sample has approximately 25,000 distinct CDR3 sequences on record, over 45% of them singletons. Approximately 48% of the sample comes from the top ten. The sample taken for sequencing was CD8+ T cells from the center of a lung tumor. The cell subset or site label here, explained by the study, means: tumor center region. These receptors came from a male donor with lung adenocarcinoma. The CD4 and CD8 labels of this study may be unreliable.

The J gene is TRBJ2-3, the V gene TRBV10-2, with D possibly matching TRBD2 (6 bases). The J call is uncertain, as TRBJ2-7 better fits the DNA end. Germline CDR1 and CDR2: WSHSY and SAAADI. The CDR3 length is 12 residues. This CDR3 is CAGGGGTDTQYF. In DNA, the CDR3 is TGCGCCGGGGGAGGAGGCACAGATACGCAGTACTTC.

This clonotype has ten or more counts. This chain joins TRBV7-8 and TRBJ1-3; 11 nucleotides line up with TRBD1. The J segment lost 4 bases and the V segment lost 2 bases, leaving 7 bases of the junction unmatched. In germline, CDR1 is SGHVS, CDR2 FQNEAQ. The CDR3 totals 17 residues. CDR3 nucleotides: TGTGCCAGCAGCTTAATTGAGGACAGGGGGCAGGGAAACACCATATATTTT. Protein sequence: CASSLIEDRGQGNTIYF.

The chain links TRBV6-1 to TRBJ2-4; 7 nucleotides match TRBD1. The CDR3 is 18 amino acids. CDR1 and CDR2 from the germline V gene are MNHNS and SASEGT. Trimming took 9 bases from V and 12 from J; bases not matched to a gene: 29. CDR3 DNA sequence: TGTGCCAGGCGAACCGGGGTAGGGGGCCTTAGGGGCAAAGACACTCAGTACTTC. This gives the protein CARRTGVGGLRGKDTQYF.

Note on this clonotype: One end of the junction fails to match germline, which may point to a read error. The rearrangement links TRBV6-5 to TRBJ2-2, with D possibly matching TRBD1 (6 bases). This CDR3 has 12 amino acids. Germline values: CDR1 MNHEY, CDR2 SVGAGI. CDR3 sequence (DNA): TGTGCCAGCAGTTACAGGACAGATGAGCAGTTTTTT. This gives the protein CASSYRTDEQFF.

Only a few counts were recorded for this clonotype. Germline is not matched at one junction end, which may reflect a read error. The chain links TRBV5-5 to TRBJ2-3; D uncertain. The CDR3 is 12 residues long. Germline CDR1 reads SGHKS; CDR2 reads YYEKEE (reference sequence). The CDR3 sequence: CASSPNTDTQYF. The CDR3 nucleotides read TGTGCCAGCAGCCCAAACACAGATACCCAGTATTTT.

This sequence joins TRBV6-1 and TRBJ2-3; TRBD2 matches at 9 bases. The CDR3 totals 15 residues. Germline V gene lookup returns CDR1 MNHNS and CDR2 SASEGT. Germline trimming cut 6 bases from V and 12 bases from J; bases unmatched to any gene: 16. As DNA, the CDR3 is TGTGCCAGCAGCGCGTTAGCGGGAGCCAAAGACACTCAGTATTTT. Protein product: CASSALAGAKDTQYF.

The table lists this clonotype with many counts. This sequence joins TRBV6-5 and TRBJ2-1, with 12 bases fitting TRBD2. The J call is in doubt because the DNA end fits TRBJ2-7 better. Germline values: CDR1 MNHEY, CDR2 SVGAGI. CDR3 length: 16 amino acids. CDR3 nucleotide sequence: TGTGCCAGCACTTCGTCCGGGACTAGCGGGCTCTACGAGCAGTACTTC. Protein sequence: CASTSSGTSGLYEQYF.

The CDR3 DNA is TGTGCCAGCAGTGCCGGGGAAGCCGAAAAACTGTTTTTT. It translates to CASSAGEAEKLFF. The chain uses TRBV6-4 and TRBJ1-4; D gene ambiguous. CDR1 MRHNA and CDR2 SNTAGT come from the germline V gene. The CDR3 runs 13 residues. Trimming took 4 bases from V and 8 from J, leaving 11 bases between them.

About this clonotype itself: A read error may be the cause here, since a much bigger clone is one base away. V gene TRBV6-1 combines with J gene TRBJ2-4; the match to TRBD1 covers 8 bases. The end of the DNA aligns better with TRBJ2-1, so the J call may be wrong. Germline V gene data show CDR1 as MNHNS and CDR2 as SASEGT. CDR3 length: 14 amino acids. The CDR3 nucleotides are TGTGCCAGCAGCCAGGACAGGGTGTACTACGAGCAGTTCTTC. Translation gives CASSQDRVYYEQFF.

This rearrangement joins TRBV12-3 or TRBV12-4 to TRBJ2-5; 7 bases map to TRBD2. J was trimmed by 4 bases and V by 9 bases; bases with no gene match: 14. The CDR3 loop spans 15 amino acids. CDR3 bases: TGTGCCAGGGGGCTCGCTAGCGGAGACCCAGAGACCCAGTACTTC. It codes for CARGLASGDPETQYF.

The chain is built from TRBV27 and TRBJ2-4; 8 bases are a match to TRBD1. With V trimmed by 5 bases and J by 13 bases, 16 bases remained unmatched. Looked up from germline, CDR1 is MNHEY and CDR2 is SMNVEV (reference sequence). The CDR3 is made up of 15 amino acids. The CDR3 is CASSILQGGTNVQYF. DNA of the CDR3: TGTGCCAGCAGTATCCTACAGGGGGGCACAAACGTGCAGTACTTC.

As concerns this clonotype: This likely comes from a read error, as the CDR3 has no conserved phenylalanine or tryptophan at its end. The chain employs TRBV6-1 and TRBJ2-1, with 12 bases aligning to TRBD2. This CDR3 contains 15 residues. V lost 8 bases to trimming and J lost 4 bases; unmatched junction nucleotides: 6. The germline V gene has CDR1 MNHNS and CDR2 SASEGT. The CDR3 is CASYSSGGAYNEQFL. The CDR3 nucleotides are TGTGCCAGCTACTCTAGCGGGGGGGCTTACAATGAGCAGTTCTTA.

This clonotype was observed a handful of times. The V gene is TRBV27, the J gene TRBJ2-2; 9 positions agree with TRBD1. This CDR3 is 16 amino acids long. The germline gives CDR1 MNHEY, CDR2 SMNVEV (reference sequence). V lost 7 bases, J lost 4 bases, and 10 bases stayed unmatched. CDR3 residues: CASNTFGTGITGELFF. The CDR3 bases are TGTGCCAGCAATACTTTTGGGACAGGGATCACCGGGGAGCTGTTTTTT.

Concerning this clonotype: The germline gene is not matched at one end of the junction; a read error may be the cause. The chain couples TRBV6-1 to TRBJ2-3; a weak D match, TRBD2 (7 bases). The CDR3 is 14 residues long. Per germline, CDR1 MNHNS and CDR2 SASEGT. CDR3 coding DNA: TGTGCCGGCAAGGGGGGACTAAGCACAGATACGCAGTATTTC. Translated: CAGKGGLSTDTQYF.

The gene calls are TRBV6-1 and TRBJ2-1; 13 bases fit TRBD2. Judging by the DNA end, TRBJ2-7 fits better; the J call may be wrong. Germline CDR1 MNHNS, CDR2 SASEGT. This CDR3 has 16 amino acids. The CDR3 region has the DNA TGTGCCAGCAGTGAAGGGACTAGCGGGAGTTGGTACGAGCAGTACTTC. Protein sequence: CASSEGTSGSWYEQYF.

This clonotype has a count of ten or more. This chain uses TRBV12-3 or TRBV12-4 with TRBJ2-1, with a possible D match to TRBD1 (5 bases). Trimming removed 5 bases at V and 4 bases at J, with 18 bases between. This CDR3 comprises 16 residues. Written as DNA, the CDR3 is TGTGCCAGCAGTCCGGACATCGGCGGCATATACAATGAGCAGTTCTTC. Translation gives CASSPDIGGIYNEQFF.

In nucleotides, the CDR3 is TGTGCCAGCAAAAATGCAGGGTCTACCTACGAGCAGTACTTC. It translates to CASKNAGSTYEQYF. The chain combines TRBV7-6 with TRBJ2-7; D possibly corresponds to TRBD1 (5 bases). In germline, CDR1 is SGHVS, CDR2 FNYEAQ. Trimming left V 7 bases short and J 2 bases short, with 15 bases between. The CDR3 totals 14 residues.

The gene calls are TRBV11-2 and TRBJ2-3; 10 bases map to TRBD2. The DNA end is more similar to TRBJ2-7, so the J call may be wrong. The CDR3 length is 17 residues. CDR1 and CDR2 (germline): SGHAT, FQNNGV. CDR3 sequence: CASSPPPLAGVRNEQYF. DNA of the CDR3: TGTGCCAGCAGCCCCCCCCCCCTAGCGGGAGTTCGGAATGAGCAGTACTTC.

The rearrangement joins TRBV25-1 to TRBJ2-1, with a possible D match to TRBD2 (5 bases). The CDR3 is 13 amino acids. Germline CDR1 and CDR2: MGHDK and SYGVNS. The germline V and J ends were trimmed by 4 bases and 6 bases, with 10 bases remaining between them. The CDR3 here is CASSGASFNEQFF. The CDR3 DNA sequence: TGTGCCAGCAGTGGGGCTAGCTTCAATGAGCAGTTCTTC.

The chain links TRBV7-2 to TRBJ1-6, with a tentative D call TRBD1 (5 bases). The germline gives CDR1 SGHTA, CDR2 FQGNSA. V lost 6 bases and J 4 bases, leaving 10 bases between the germline ends. CDR3 size: 14 residues. Here the CDR3 DNA reads TGTGCCAGCAGTCCCGGACAATATAATTCACCCCTCCACTTT. Its translation is CASSPGQYNSPLHF.